This record concerns one T cell receptor beta chain sequence. Its antigen is still unknown. Relative to the germline gene, one junction end is altered; a read error may explain this. The template was RNA from unsorted bulk tissue. The sample is drawn from a study of tumor and adjacent non-tumor tissue in lung cancer. Study summary: Each sample yielded approximately 4.2 million productive TCRbeta reads on average. Regarding the study as a whole: Compared with tumor, normal lung showed significantly lower TCR diversity.

CDR1 and CDR2 (germline): MNHNY, SVGAGI (reference sequence). This CDR3 spans 14 amino acids. A modified ARM-PCR protocol with three rounds of nested PCR amplified TCRbeta. TCRdb re-called the multiplex PCR reads with MiXCR, one entry per CDR3 protein. This sample has fewer than 130,000 distinct CDR3 sequences; around 82% occur once, and the top ten carry approximately 22%. This receptor was identified in a man aged 70 or older with non-small cell lung cancer. The sequenced sample consisted of lung tumor tissue. The chain recombines TRBV6-6 with TRBJ2-7, with D tentatively TRBD1 (6 bases). The CDR3 DNA follows: TGTTCCAGCAACCCCGGACAGATGTATTACGAGCAGTACTTC. It encodes CSSNPGQMYYEQYF.